A selection of T cell receptor beta chains follows, all from one sample in a study of blood T cell repertoires in COVID-19. Here immunoSEQ multiplex PCR was the method, and the copy in TCRdb shows in-frame clones only, minus some. The table records 400,000 or so clones, 89% of them present only once. Sequencing input: peripheral blood. These receptors all stem from a woman in her thirties or forties with COVID-19, enrolled during active disease. Both conserved end residues are part of each CDR3.

j_gene: TRBJ1-1; v_gene: TRBV10-3; CDR3aa: CATRQGLNTEAFF
j_gene: TRBJ1-2; v_gene: TRBV7-6; CDR3aa: CASSLDPGDYGYTF
j_gene: TRBJ2-1; v_gene: TRBV25-1; CDR3aa: CASSEYRPSGSSYNEQFF
j_gene: TRBJ1-3; v_gene: TRBV5-1; CDR3aa: CASSRSQGGSGNTIYF
j_gene: TRBJ2-7; v_gene: TRBV2; CDR3aa: CASSGTSGGTNEQYF
j_gene: TRBJ1-3; v_gene: TRBV5-8; CDR3aa: CASSLELSGNTIYF
j_gene: TRBJ2-5; v_gene: TRBV7-2; CDR3aa: CASSFISLETQYF
j_gene: TRBJ1-1; v_gene: TRBV12-3/TRBV12-4; CDR3aa: CASFPLRNTEAFF
j_gene: TRBJ1-2; v_gene: TRBV5-1; CDR3aa: CASSPGRADYGYTF
j_gene: TRBJ1-1; v_gene: TRBV19; CDR3aa: CASRTKPPATGTNTEAFF
j_gene: TRBJ2-1; v_gene: TRBV29-1; CDR3aa: CSAILAGGLNEQFF
j_gene: TRBJ2-5; v_gene: TRBV12-3/TRBV12-4; CDR3aa: CASSPRGGETQYF
j_gene: TRBJ2-5; v_gene: TRBV5-1; CDR3aa: CASSQVTGGETQYF
j_gene: TRBJ2-1; v_gene: TRBV28; CDR3aa: CASSLGSGRGPYNEQFF
j_gene: TRBJ1-2; v_gene: TRBV7-6; CDR3aa: CASSLGPGANYGYTF
j_gene: TRBJ2-2; v_gene: TRBV18; CDR3aa: CASSPLVITGGANTGELFF
j_gene: TRBJ1-2; v_gene: TRBV14; CDR3aa: CASSHTGVGGYGYTF
j_gene: TRBJ2-7; v_gene: TRBV5-1; CDR3aa: CASSLALSGTGVYEQYF
j_gene: TRBJ2-2; v_gene: TRBV25-1; CDR3aa: CASSESGRGLIGELFF
j_gene: TRBJ2-3; v_gene: TRBV11-1; CDR3aa: CASSLTLGALVDTQYF
j_gene: TRBJ2-4; v_gene: TRBV6-2/TRBV6-3; CDR3aa: CASSQQGTKNIQYF
j_gene: TRBJ2-7; v_gene: TRBV28; CDR3aa: CASSFGQPKEWQYF
j_gene: TRBJ2-7; v_gene: TRBV5-6; CDR3aa: CASSFRRTGSYEQYF
j_gene: TRBJ1-2; v_gene: TRBV30; CDR3aa: CAWSADTGDGYTF
j_gene: TRBJ2-7; v_gene: TRBV4-1; CDR3aa: CASSQGSGTGAREQYF
j_gene: TRBJ2-1; v_gene: TRBV15; CDR3aa: CATSRDGESYNEQFF
j_gene: TRBJ1-2; v_gene: TRBV28; CDR3aa: CASSFPDRADGYTF
j_gene: TRBJ2-2; v_gene: TRBV18; CDR3aa: CASSPGNRAGELFF
j_gene: TRBJ2-7; v_gene: TRBV6-5; CDR3aa: CASSYSRTSGYEQYF